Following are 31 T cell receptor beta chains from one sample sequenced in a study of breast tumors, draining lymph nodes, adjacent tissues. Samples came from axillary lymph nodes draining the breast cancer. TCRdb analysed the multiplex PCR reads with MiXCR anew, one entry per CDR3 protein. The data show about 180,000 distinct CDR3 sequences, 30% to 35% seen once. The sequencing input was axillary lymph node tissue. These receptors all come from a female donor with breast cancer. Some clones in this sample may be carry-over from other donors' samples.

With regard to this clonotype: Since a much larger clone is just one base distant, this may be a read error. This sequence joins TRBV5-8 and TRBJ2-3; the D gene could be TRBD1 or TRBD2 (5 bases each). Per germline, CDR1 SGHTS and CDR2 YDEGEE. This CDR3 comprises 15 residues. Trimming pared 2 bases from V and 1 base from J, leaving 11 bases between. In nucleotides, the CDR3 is TGTGCCAGCAGCTTCTACGGGGCCGGCACAGATACGCAGTATTTT. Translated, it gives CASSFYGAGTDTQYF.

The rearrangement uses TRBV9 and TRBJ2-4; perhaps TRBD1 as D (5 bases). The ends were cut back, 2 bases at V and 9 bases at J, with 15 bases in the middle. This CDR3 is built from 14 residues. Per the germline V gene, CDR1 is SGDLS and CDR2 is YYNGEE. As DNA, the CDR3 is TGTGCCAGCAGCGTCGGACAACCCTTTGGCATTCAGTACTTC. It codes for CASSVGQPFGIQYF.

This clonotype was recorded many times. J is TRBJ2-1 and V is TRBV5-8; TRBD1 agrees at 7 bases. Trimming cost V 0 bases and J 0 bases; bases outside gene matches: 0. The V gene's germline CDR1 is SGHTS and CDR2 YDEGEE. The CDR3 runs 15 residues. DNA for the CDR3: TGTGCCAGCAGCTTGGGGGACAGCTCCTACAATGAGCAGTTCTTC. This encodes CASSLGDSSYNEQFF.

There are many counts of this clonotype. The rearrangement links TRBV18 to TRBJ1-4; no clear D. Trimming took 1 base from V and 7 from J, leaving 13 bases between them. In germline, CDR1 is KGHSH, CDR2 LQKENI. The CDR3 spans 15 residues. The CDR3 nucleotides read TGTGCCAGCTCACCACGAGGGCAGAATGGTGAAAAACTGTTTTTT. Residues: CASSPRGQNGEKLFF.

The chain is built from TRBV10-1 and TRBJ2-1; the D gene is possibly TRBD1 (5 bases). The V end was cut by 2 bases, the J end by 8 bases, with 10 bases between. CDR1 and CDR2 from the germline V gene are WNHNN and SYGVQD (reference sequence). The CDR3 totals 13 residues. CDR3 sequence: CASSEGWGYEQFF. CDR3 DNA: TGCGCCAGCAGTGAGGGTTGGGGCTATGAGCAGTTCTTC.

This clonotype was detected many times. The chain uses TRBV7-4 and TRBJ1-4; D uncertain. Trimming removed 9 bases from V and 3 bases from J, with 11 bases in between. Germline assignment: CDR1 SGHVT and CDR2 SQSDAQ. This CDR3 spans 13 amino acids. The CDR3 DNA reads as TGTGCCAGGGGAGAGGCCCCTAATGAAAAACTGTTTTTT. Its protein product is CARGEAPNEKLFF.

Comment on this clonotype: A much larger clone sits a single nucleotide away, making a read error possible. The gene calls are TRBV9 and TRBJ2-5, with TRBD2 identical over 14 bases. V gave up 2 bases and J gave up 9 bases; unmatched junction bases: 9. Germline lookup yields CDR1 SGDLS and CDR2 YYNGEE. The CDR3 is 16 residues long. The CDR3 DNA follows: TGTGCCAGCAGCGTTGGACTAGCGGGGGGCCGGGAGGCCCAGTACTTC. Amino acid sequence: CASSVGLAGGREAQYF.

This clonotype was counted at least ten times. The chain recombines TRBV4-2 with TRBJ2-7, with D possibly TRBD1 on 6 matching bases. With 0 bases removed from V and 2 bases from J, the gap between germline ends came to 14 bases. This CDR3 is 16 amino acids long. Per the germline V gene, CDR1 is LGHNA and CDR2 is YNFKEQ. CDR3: CASSQERGRGPYEQYF. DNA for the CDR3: TGTGCCAGCAGCCAAGAAAGAGGCAGGGGTCCCTACGAGCAGTACTTC.

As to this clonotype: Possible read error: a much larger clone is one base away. CDR3 region: CASRYRDGGYTF. The CDR3 bases are TGTGCCAGTAGATACAGGGATGGTGGCTACACCTTC. The chain carries TRBV19 and TRBJ1-2; D is perhaps TRBD1 (6 bases). CDR3 length: 12 residues. Looked up from germline, CDR1 is LNHDA and CDR2 is SQIVND (reference sequence). V was clipped by 6 bases and J by 7 bases, with 12 bases between them.

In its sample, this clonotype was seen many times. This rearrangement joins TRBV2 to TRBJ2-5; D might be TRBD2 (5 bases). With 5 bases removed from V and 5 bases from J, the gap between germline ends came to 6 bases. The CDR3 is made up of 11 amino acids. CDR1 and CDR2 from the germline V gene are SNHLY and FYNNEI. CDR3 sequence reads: CASSTGETQYF. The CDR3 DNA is TGTGCCAGCAGTACGGGGGAGACCCAGTACTTC.

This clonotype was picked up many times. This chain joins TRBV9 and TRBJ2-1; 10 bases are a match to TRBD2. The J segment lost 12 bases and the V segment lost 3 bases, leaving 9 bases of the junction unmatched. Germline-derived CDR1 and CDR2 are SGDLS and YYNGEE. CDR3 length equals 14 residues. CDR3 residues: CASSASGLAKGQFF. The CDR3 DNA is TGTGCCAGCAGCGCTTCGGGACTAGCGAAGGGGCAGTTCTTC.

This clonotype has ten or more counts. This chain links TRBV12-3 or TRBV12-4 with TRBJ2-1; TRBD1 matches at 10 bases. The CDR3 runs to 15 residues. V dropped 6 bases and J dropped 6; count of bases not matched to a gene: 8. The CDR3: CASSRDRGRLNEQFF. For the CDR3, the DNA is TGTGCCAGCAGCAGAGACAGGGGGCGCCTCAATGAGCAGTTCTTC.

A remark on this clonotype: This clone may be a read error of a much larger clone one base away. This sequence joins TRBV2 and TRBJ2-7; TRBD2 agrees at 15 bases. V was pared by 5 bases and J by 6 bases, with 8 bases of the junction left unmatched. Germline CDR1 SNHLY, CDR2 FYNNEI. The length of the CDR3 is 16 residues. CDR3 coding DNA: TGTGCCAGCAGTCTGGGACTAGCGGGAGGATCGTGCGAGCAGTACTTC. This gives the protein CASSLGLAGGSCEQYF.

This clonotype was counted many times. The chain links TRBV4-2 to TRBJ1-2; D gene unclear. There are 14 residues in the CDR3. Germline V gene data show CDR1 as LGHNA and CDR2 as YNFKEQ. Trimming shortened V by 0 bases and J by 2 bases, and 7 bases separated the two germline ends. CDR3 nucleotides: TGTGCCAGCAGCCAAGAAGGCAAAAACTATGGCTACACCTTC. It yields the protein CASSQEGKNYGYTF.

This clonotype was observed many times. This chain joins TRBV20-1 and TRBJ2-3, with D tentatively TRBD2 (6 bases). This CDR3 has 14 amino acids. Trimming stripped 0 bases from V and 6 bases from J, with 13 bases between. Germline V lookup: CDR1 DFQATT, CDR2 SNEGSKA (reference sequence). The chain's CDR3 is CSARERDFRDTQYF. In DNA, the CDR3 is TGCAGTGCTAGAGAGCGGGACTTTAGGGATACGCAGTATTTT.

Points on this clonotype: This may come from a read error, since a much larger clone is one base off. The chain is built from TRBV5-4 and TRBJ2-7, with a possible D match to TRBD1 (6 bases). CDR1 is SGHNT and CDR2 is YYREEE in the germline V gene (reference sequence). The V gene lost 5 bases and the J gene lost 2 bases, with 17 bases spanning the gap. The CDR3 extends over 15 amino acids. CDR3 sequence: CASRPRDTGPYEQYF. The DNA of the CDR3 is TGTGCCAGCAGGCCCCGGGACACGGGACCCTACGAGCAGTACTTC.

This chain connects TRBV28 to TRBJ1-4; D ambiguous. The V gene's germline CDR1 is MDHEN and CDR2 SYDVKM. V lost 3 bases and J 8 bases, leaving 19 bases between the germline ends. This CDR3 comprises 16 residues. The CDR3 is CASSFEGGSAVEKLFF. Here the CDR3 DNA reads TGTGCCAGCAGTTTCGAGGGAGGGTCGGCAGTCGAAAAACTGTTTTTT. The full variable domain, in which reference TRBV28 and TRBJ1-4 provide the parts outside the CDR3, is DVKVTQSSRYLVKRTGEKVFLECVQDMDHENMFWYRQDPGLGLRLIYFSYDVKMKEKGDIPEGYSVSREKKERFSLILESASTNQTSMYLCASSFEGGSAVEKLFFGSGTQLSVL.

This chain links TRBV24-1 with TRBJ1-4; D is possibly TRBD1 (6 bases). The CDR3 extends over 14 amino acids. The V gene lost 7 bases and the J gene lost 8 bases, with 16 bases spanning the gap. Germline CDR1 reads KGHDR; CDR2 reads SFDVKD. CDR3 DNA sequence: TGTGCCACCAGCGGCGGGGGGGCTGGGGAAAAACTGTTTTTT. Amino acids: CATSGGGAGEKLFF.

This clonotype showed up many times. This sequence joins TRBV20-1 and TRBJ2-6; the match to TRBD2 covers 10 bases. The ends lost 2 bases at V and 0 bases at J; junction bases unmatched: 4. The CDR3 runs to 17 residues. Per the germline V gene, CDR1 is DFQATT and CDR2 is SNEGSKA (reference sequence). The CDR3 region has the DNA TGCAGTGCTAGAAAAGCGGGGGGGGTCTCTGGGGCCAACGTCCTGACTTTC. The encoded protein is CSARKAGGVSGANVLTF.

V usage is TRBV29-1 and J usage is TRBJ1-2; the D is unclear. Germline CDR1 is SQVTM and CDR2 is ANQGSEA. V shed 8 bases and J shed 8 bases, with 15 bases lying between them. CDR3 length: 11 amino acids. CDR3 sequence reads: CSTETAKGYTF. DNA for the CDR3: TGCAGCACCGAAACAGCCAAGGGCTACACCTTC. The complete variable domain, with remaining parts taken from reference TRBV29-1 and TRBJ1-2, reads SAVISQKPSRDICQRGTSLTIQCQVDSQVTMMFWYRQQPGQSLTLIATANQGSEATYESGFVIDKFPISRPNLTFSTLTVSNMSPEDSSIYLCSTETAKGYTFGSGTRLTVV.

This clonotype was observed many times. The CDR3 is CASTPTGISYEQYF. CDR3 nucleotides: TGTGCCAGCACCCCCACAGGGATCTCCTACGAGCAGTACTTC. The chain links TRBV6-5 to TRBJ2-7, with D perhaps matching TRBD1 (6 bases). The CDR3 length is 14 residues. Trimming pared 7 bases from V and 0 bases from J, leaving 13 bases between. From germline, CDR1 is MNHEY and CDR2 SVGAGI.

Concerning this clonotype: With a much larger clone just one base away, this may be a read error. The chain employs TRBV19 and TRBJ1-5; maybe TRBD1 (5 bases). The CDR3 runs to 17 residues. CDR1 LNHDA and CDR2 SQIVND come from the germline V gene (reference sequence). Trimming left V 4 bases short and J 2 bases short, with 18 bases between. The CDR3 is CASSTWPRQRGNQPQHF. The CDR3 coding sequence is TGTGCCAGTAGTACGTGGCCACGACAGCGGGGCAATCAGCCCCAGCATTTT.

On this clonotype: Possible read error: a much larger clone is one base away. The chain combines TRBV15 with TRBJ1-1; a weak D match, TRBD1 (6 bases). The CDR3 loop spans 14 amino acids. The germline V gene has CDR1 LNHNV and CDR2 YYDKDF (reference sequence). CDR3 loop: CAASPAGAGTEAFF. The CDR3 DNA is TGTGCCGCCAGTCCGGCAGGGGCTGGCACTGAAGCTTTCTTT.

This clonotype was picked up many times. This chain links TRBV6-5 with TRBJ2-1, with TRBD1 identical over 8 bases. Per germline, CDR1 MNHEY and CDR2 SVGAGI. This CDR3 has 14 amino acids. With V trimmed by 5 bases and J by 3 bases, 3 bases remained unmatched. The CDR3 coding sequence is TGTGCCAGCAGTGACAGGGGACACTACAATGAGCAGTTCTTC. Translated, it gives CASSDRGHYNEQFF.

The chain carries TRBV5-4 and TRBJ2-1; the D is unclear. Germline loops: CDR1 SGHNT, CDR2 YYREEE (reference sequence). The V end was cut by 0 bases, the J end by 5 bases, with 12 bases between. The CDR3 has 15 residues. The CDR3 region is CASSLGDRFHNEQFF. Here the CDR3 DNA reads TGTGCCAGCAGCTTGGGAGATAGGTTCCACAATGAGCAGTTCTTC.

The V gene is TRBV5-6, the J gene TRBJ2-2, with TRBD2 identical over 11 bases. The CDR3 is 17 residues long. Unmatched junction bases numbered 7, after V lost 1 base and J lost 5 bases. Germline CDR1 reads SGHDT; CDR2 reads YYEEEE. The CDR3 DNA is TGTGCCAGCAGCTTGACGTTACTAGCGGGAGAGACCGGGGAGCTGTTTTTT. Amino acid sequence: CASSLTLLAGETGELFF.

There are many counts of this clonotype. DNA of the CDR3: TGTGCCAGCAGTGAAGGGTTCTACGAGCAGTACTTC. Its protein product is CASSEGFYEQYF. The J gene is TRBJ2-7, the V gene TRBV25-1; D unresolved. V was clipped by 2 bases and J by 3 bases, with 5 bases between them. Germline CDR1 and CDR2: MGHDK and SYGVNS. This CDR3 contains 12 residues.

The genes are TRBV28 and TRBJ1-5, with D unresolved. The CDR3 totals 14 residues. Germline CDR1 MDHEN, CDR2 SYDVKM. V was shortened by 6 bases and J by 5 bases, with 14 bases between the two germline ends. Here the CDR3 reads CASSQWGVHQPQHF. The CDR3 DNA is TGTGCCAGCAGCCAATGGGGTGTCCATCAGCCCCAGCATTTT.

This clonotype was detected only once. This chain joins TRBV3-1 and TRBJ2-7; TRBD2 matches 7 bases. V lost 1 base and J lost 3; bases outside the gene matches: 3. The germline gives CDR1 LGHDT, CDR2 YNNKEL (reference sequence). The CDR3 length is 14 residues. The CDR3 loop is CASSQGWEGYEQYF. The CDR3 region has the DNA TGTGCCAGCAGCCAAGGGTGGGAGGGCTACGAGCAGTACTTC.

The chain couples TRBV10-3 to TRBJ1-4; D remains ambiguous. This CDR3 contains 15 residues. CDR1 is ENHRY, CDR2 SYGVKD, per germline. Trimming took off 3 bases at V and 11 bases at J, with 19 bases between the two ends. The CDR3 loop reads CAISDLAGREGKLFF. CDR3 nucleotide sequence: TGTGCCATCAGTGATCTAGCGGGGAGGGAAGGGAAACTGTTTTTT.

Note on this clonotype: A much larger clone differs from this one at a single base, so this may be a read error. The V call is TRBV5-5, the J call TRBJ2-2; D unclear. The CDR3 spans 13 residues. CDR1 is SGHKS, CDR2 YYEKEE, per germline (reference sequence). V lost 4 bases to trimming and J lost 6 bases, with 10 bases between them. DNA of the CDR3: TGTGCCAGCAGCCCCCAGGAAGCCGGGGAGCTGTTTTTT. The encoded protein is CASSPQEAGELFF.